The rows below give T cell receptor beta chains drawn from one sample of a study of blood T cell repertoires in COVID-19. The method was immunoSEQ multiplex PCR; TCRdb's version includes in-frame clones alone and lacks a portion of them. The sample records 310,000 or so clones, around 82% being singletons. The material sequenced was peripheral blood. These receptors were obtained from a woman in her forties or fifties with acute or convalescent COVID-19. The CDR3 runs from the conserved cysteine through the conserved F or W. D genes are given only for firm matches. The listing skips clone size in some rows; elsewhere it reads once, few, many or a size class.

TRBD1,TRBJ2-2,TRBV4-1,few,TGCGCCAGCAGCCTGGGACAGCAGTATACCGGGGAGCTGTTTTTT,CASSLGQQYTGELFF
NA,TRBJ2-7,TRBV4-1,NA,TGCGCCAGCAGCCCCGACGGAGGGTACGAGCAGTACTTC,CASSPDGGYEQYF
NA,TRBJ1-5,TRBV24-1,NA,TGTGCCACCAGTTCGGGATATAGCAATCAGCCCCAGCATTTT,CATSSGYSNQPQHF
TRBD1,TRBJ1-1,TRBV9,once,TGTGCCAGCAGCCAGGGGGACACTGAAGCTTTCTTT,CASSQGDTEAFF
TRBD2,TRBJ2-5,TRBV6-1,NA,TGTGCCAGCAGTGAAGTTCGGCGGGGGGAAGAGACCCAGTACTTC,CASSEVRRGEETQYF
NA,TRBJ1-4,TRBV7-7,NA,TGTGCCAGCAGCTCGGACTATAATGAAAAACTGTTTTTT,CASSSDYNEKLFF
TRBD1,TRBJ2-3,TRBV3-1/TRBV3-2,NA,TGTGCCAGCAGCCAAGACCGGGACAGGGCCACAGATACGCAGTATTTT,CASSQDRDRATDTQYF
TRBD1,TRBJ2-3,TRBV27,NA,TGTGCCAGCGGATACAGGGGAAGAGAAACAGATACGCAGTATTTT,CASGYRGRETDTQYF
TRBD1,TRBJ1-2,TRBV3-1/TRBV3-2,NA,TGTGCCAGCAGCCAAGGTGGGGACAGGGGGATCTATGGCTACACCTTC,CASSQGGDRGIYGYTF
NA,TRBJ1-4,TRBV12-2,NA,TGTGCAAGTCGCCCGAGGACACGAGAAAAACTGTTTTTT,CASRPRTREKLFF
NA,TRBJ1-5,TRBV6-1,once,TGTGCCAGCAGTGAAAGGGGCAGCTGGGATCAGCCCCAGCATTTT,CASSERGSWDQPQHF
TRBD1,TRBJ1-3,TRBV7-9,NA,TGTGCCAGCAGCTTAGGACAGGGTTCTGGAAACACCATATATTTT,CASSLGQGSGNTIYF
TRBD1,TRBJ1-1,TRBV29-1,NA,TGCAGCGGAGGGGGCATGAACACTGAAGCTTTCTTT,CSGGGMNTEAFF
TRBD2,TRBJ2-2,TRBV20-1,NA,TGCAGTGCTAGTCGCCCGGGCGGGAGGCGAGAGACCGGGGAGCTGTTTTTT,CSASRPGGRRETGELFF
NA,TRBJ1-1,TRBV6-5,NA,TGTGCCAGCAGTAGGGGACTCTTGAACACTGAAGCTTTCTTT,CASSRGLLNTEAFF
TRBD1,TRBJ2-1,TRBV24-1,NA,TGTGCCACCAGTGACCCCGGGACAGGAATCAATGAGCAGTTCTTC,CATSDPGTGINEQFF
TRBD1,TRBJ2-2,TRBV5-1,NA,TGCGCCAGCAGCCTTGGACAGGGAGAGTCCGGGGAGCTGTTTTTT,CASSLGQGESGELFF
NA,TRBJ1-4,TRBV2,NA,TGTGCCAGCAGTGAAGCGCTTGGTACAGGGCAGGAAGAAAAACTGTTTTTT,CASSEALGTGQEEKLFF
TRBD2,TRBJ2-6,TRBV5-1,once,TGCGCCAGCAGCCTCGAATTAGCGGGAGCTGGGGCCAACGTCCTGACTTTC,CASSLELAGAGANVLTF
TRBD2,TRBJ2-5,TRBV14,few,TGTGCCAGCAGCCAACACCGGGGACTAGCGGGAGAGACCCAGTACTTC,CASSQHRGLAGETQYF
TRBD2,TRBJ2-2,TRBV5-8,NA,TGTGCCAGCAGCTTGGGACTAGCGGTGAACACCGGGGAGCTGTTTTTT,CASSLGLAVNTGELFF
TRBD1,TRBJ1-3,TRBV5-4,NA,TGTGCCAGCAGCTTGGATGTGGGACAGGACTTCTCTGGAAACACCATATATTTT,CASSLDVGQDFSGNTIYF
NA,TRBJ1-3,TRBV2,NA,TGTGCCAGCAGCGACCAGACAGCCGGAAACACCATATATTTT,CASSDQTAGNTIYF
NA,TRBJ1-5,TRBV27,NA,TGTGCCAGCAGGGTGGGGAGCCAGCCCCAGCATTTT,CASRVGSQPQHF
TRBD1,TRBJ1-1,TRBV18,NA,TGTGCCAGCTCACCAAACCAGGACGCACAGGGGGCTTTCTTT,CASSPNQDAQGAFF
TRBD1,TRBJ2-1,TRBV7-6,NA,TGTGCCAGCAGTCCAAGACAGGGGCAGATTGACAATGAGCAGTTCTTC,CASSPRQGQIDNEQFF
NA,TRBJ1-4,TRBV6-5,NA,TGTGCCAGCAGTTCCATCCGGACCGCGGAGGGTGAAAAACTGTTTTTT,CASSSIRTAEGEKLFF
TRBD1,TRBJ2-3,TRBV24-1,NA,TGTGCCACCGGTGGGACAGGGGGCACAGATACGCAGTATTTT,CATGGTGGTDTQYF
TRBD1,TRBJ1-4,TRBV27,once,TGTGCCAGCAGTTTAGGGACAGGGGGCGGAGAAAAACTGTTTTTT,CASSLGTGGGEKLFF
TRBD2,TRBJ2-3,TRBV2,NA,TGTGCCAGCAGTGACCTCCCGGGACTAGCGGGGGTTAGCACAGATACGCAGTATTTT,CASSDLPGLAGVSTDTQYF
NA,TRBJ2-1,TRBV7-3,NA,TGTGCCAGCAGCTGGGACTCAAGCTCCTACAATGAGCAGTTCTTC,CASSWDSSSYNEQFF
NA,TRBJ1-1,TRBV6-6,NA,TGTGCCAGCAGTGGCAGGGTAGGAGCCACTGAAGCTTTCTTT,CASSGRVGATEAFF
TRBD2,TRBJ2-1,TRBV19,NA,TGTGCCAGTACCCTACTAGCGGGCGCTAACAATGAGCAGTTCTTC,CASTLLAGANNEQFF
NA,TRBJ1-2,TRBV4-1,few,TGCGCCAGCAGCCAAGAACAGGGATTACTGGGCTACACCTTC,CASSQEQGLLGYTF
TRBD2,TRBJ2-3,TRBV11-1,NA,TGTGCCAGCAGCTTAGAGCGGGGAGGCACAGATACGCAGTATTTT,CASSLERGGTDTQYF